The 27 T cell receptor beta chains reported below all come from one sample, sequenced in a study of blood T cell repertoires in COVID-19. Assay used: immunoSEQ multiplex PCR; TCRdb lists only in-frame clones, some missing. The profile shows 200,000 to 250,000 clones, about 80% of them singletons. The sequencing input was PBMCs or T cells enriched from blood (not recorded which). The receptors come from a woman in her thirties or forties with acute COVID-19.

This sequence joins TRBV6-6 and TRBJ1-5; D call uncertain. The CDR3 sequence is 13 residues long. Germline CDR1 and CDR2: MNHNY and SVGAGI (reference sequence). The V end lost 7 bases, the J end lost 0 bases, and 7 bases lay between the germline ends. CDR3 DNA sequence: TGTGCCAGCACCCGGGTTAGCAATCAGCCCCAGCATTTT. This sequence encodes CASTRVSNQPQHF.

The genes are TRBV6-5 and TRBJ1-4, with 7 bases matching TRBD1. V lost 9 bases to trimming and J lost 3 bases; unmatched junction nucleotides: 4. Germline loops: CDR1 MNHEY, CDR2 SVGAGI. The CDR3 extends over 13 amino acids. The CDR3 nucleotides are TGTGCCAGTACACAGGGGTCTAATGAAAAACTGTTTTTT. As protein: CASTQGSNEKLFF.

Written as DNA, the CDR3 is TGTGCCAGTAGTAGATCCCCGGGACAGAGCTACGAGCAGTACTTC. It encodes CASSRSPGQSYEQYF. This rearrangement joins TRBV19 to TRBJ2-7; 7 nucleotides agree with TRBD1. J lost 3 bases, V lost 4 bases, and 9 bases had no gene match. The CDR3 is 15 amino acids. Germline loops: CDR1 LNHDA, CDR2 SQIVND (reference sequence).

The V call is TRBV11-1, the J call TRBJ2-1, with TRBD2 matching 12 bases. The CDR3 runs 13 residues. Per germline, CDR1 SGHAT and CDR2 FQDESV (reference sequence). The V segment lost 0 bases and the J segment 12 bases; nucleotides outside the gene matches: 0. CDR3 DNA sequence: TGTGCCAGCAGCTTAGCGGGACTAGCGGGGCAGTTCTTC. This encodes CASSLAGLAGQFF.

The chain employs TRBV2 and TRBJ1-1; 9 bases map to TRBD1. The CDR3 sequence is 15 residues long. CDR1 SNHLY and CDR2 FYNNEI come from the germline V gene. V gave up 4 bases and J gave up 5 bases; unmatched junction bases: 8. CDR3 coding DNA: TGTGCCAGCAGTGGACAGGGGGTAGGTGGGACTGAAGCTTTCTTT. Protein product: CASSGQGVGGTEAFF.

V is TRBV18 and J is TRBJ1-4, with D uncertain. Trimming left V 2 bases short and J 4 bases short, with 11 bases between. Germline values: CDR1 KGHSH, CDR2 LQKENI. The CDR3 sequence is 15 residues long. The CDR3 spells CASSPYTEVNEKLFF. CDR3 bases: TGTGCCAGCTCACCATATACGGAGGTTAATGAAAAACTGTTTTTT.

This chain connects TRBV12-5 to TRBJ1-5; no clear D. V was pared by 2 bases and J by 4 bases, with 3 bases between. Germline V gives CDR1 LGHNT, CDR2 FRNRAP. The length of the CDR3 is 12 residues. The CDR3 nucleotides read TGTGCTAGTGGTTTGTATAATCAGCCCCAGCATTTT. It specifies CASGLYNQPQHF.

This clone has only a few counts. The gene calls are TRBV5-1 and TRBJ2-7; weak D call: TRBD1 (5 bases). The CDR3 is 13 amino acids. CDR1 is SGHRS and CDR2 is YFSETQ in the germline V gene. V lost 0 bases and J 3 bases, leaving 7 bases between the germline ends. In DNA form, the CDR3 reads TGCGCCAGCAGCTTGGAGGACATCTACGAGCAGTACTTC. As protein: CASSLEDIYEQYF. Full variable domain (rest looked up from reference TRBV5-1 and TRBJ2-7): KAGVTQTPRYLIKTRGQQVTLSCSPISGHRSVSWYQQTPGQGLQFLFEYFSETQRNKGNFPGRFSGRQFSNSRSEMNVSTLELGDSALYLCASSLEDIYEQYFGPGTRLTVT.

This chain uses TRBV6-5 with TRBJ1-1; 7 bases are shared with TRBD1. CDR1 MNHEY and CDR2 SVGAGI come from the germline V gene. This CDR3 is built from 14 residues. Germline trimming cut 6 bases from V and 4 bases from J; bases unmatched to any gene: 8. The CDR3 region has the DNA TGTGCCAGCAGATCTCTTGACAGGGCCACTGAAGCTTTCTTT. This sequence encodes CASRSLDRATEAFF.

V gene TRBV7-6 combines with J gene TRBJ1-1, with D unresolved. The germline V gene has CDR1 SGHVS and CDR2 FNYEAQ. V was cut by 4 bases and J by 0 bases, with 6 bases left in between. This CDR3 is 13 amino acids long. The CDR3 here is CASSSQMNTEAFF. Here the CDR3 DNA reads TGTGCCAGCAGCTCACAAATGAACACTGAAGCTTTCTTT.

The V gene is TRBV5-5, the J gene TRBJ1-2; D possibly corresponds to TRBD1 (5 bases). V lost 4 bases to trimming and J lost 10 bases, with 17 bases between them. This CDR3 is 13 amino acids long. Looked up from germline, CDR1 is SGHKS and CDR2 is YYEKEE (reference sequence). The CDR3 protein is CASSLLTGDHYTF. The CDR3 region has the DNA TGTGCCAGCAGCCTACTTACAGGCGACCACTACACCTTC.

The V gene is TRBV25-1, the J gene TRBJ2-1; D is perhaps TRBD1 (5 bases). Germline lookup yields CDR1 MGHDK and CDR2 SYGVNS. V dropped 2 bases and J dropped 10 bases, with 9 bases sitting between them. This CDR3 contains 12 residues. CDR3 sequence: CASSEGAAEQFF. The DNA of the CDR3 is TGTGCCAGCAGTGAAGGGGCCGCCGAGCAGTTCTTC.

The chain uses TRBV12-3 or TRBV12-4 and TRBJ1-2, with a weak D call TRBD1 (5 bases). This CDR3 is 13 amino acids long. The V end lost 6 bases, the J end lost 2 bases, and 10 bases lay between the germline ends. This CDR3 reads CASRGAGNYGYTF. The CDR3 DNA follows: TGTGCCAGCAGAGGGGCCGGGAACTATGGCTACACCTTC.

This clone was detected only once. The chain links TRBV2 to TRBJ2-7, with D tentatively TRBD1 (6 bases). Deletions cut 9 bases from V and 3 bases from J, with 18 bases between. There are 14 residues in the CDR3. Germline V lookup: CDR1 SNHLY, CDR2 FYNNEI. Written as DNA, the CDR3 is TGTGCCAGTACGTTGGACAGCTTACTCTACGAGCAGTACTTC. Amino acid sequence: CASTLDSLLYEQYF. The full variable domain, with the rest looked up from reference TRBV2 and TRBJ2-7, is EPEVTQTPSHQVTQMGQEVILRCVPISNHLYFYWYRQILGQKVEFLVSFYNNEISEKSEIFDDQFSVERPDGSNFTLKIRSTKLEDSAMYFCASTLDSLLYEQYFGPGTRLTVT.

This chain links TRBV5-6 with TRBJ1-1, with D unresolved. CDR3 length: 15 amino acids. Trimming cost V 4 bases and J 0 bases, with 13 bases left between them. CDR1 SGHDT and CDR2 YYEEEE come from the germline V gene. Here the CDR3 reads CASSSTPGMNTEAFF. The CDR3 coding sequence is TGTGCCAGCAGCAGTACTCCGGGGATGAACACTGAAGCTTTCTTT.

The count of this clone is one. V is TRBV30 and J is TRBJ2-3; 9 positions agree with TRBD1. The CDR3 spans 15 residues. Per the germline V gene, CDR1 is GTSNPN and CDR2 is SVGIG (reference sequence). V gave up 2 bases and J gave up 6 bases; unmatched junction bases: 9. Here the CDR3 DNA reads TGTGCCTGGAGTCTAGGACAGGGGCTTCCCGATACGCAGTATTTT. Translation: CAWSLGQGLPDTQYF.

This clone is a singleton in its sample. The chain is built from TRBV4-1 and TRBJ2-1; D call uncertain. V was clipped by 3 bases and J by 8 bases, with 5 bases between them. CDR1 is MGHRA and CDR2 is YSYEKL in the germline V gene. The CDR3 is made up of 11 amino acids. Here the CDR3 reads CASSQRYEQFF. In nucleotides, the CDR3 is TGCGCCAGCAGCCAGCGGTATGAGCAGTTCTTC.

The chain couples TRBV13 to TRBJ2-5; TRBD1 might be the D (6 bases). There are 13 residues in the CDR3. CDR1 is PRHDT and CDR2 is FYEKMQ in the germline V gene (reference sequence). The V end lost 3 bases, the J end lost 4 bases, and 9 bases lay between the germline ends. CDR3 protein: CASSLGAPETQYF. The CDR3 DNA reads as TGTGCCAGCAGCTTGGGGGCTCCAGAGACCCAGTACTTC. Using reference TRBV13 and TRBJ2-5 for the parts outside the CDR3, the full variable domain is AAGVIQSPRHLIKEKRETATLKCYPIPRHDTVYWYQQGPGQDPQFLISFYEKMQSDKGSIPDRFSAQQFSDYHSELNMSSLELGDSALYFCASSLGAPETQYFGPGTRLLVL.

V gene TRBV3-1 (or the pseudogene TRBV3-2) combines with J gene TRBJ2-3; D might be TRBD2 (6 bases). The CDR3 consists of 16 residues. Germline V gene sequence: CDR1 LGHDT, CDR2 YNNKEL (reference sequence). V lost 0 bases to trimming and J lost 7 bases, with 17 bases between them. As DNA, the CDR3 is TGTGCCAGCAGCCAAGAATTACGGGAGATAGGAAATACGCAGTATTTT. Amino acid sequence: CASSQELREIGNTQYF.

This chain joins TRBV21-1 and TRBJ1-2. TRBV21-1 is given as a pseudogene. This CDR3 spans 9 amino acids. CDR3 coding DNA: TGTGCCAGCTTCGGGGGCTACACCTTC. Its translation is CASFGGYTF.

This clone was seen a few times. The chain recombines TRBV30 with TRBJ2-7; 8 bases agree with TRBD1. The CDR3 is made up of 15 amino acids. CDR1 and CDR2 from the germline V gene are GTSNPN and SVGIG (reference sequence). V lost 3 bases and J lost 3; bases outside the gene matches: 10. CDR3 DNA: TGTGCCTGGAGATTTGGAGGAACAGGGGGCTACGAGCAGTACTTC. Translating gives CAWRFGGTGGYEQYF.

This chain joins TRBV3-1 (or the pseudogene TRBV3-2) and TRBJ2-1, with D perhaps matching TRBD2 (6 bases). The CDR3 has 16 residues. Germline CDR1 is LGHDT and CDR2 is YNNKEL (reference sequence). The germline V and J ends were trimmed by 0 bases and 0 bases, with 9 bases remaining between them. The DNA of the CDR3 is TGTGCCAGCAGCCAAGAGGACGGGGGCTCCTACAATGAGCAGTTCTTC. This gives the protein CASSQEDGGSYNEQFF.

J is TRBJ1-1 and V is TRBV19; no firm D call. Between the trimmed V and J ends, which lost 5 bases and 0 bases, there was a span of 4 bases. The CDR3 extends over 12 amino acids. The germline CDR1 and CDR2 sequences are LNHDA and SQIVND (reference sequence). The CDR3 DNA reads TGTGCCAGTAGTCAGTTGAACACTGAAGCTTTCTTT. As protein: CASSQLNTEAFF.

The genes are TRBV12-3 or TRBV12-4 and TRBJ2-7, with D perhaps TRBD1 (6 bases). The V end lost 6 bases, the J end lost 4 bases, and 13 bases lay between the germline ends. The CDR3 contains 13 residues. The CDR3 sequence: CASSPLRGYEQYF. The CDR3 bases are TGTGCCAGCAGCCCACTAAGGGGGTACGAGCAGTACTTC.

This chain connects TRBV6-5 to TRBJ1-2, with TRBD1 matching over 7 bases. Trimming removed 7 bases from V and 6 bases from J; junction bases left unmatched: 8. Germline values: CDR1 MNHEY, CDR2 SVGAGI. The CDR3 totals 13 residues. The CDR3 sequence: CASTPDRRNGYTF. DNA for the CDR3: TGTGCCAGCACCCCGGACAGGCGGAATGGCTACACCTTC.

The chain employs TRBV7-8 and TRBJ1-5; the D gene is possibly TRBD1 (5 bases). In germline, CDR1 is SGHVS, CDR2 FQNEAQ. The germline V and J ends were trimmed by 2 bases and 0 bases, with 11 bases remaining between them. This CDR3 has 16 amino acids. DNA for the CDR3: TGTGCCAGCAGCTTACGACAGTTGAATAGCAATCAGCCCCAGCATTTT. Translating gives CASSLRQLNSNQPQHF.

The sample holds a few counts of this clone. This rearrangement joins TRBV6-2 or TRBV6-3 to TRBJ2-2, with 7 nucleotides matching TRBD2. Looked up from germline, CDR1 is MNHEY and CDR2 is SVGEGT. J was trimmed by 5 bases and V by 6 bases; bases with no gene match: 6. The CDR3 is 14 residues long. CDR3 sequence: CASSRSGRTGELFF. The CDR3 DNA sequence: TGTGCCAGCAGCCGCTCCGGGAGGACCGGGGAGCTGTTTTTT.